These T cell receptor beta chains were read from a single sample in a study of beta chain features in type 1 diabetes. This table comes from immunoSEQ multiplex PCR, and its TCRdb copy is limited to in-frame clones, with some not included. This repertoire shows approximately 150,000 clones, roughly 60% found once; its top ten account for around 0.08%. Sequencing was done on a sample of naive CD4+ T cells from blood. Receptors originate from a man younger than 45 with type 1 diabetes. Both conserved end residues are part of each CDR3. Each record gives: V gene, J gene, clone size, D gene, CDR3 DNA, CDR3 protein. D genes are given only for firm matches. The size entry is marked missing in some rows and otherwise reads once, few, many or a size class.

TRBV4-1	TRBJ1-2	few	TRBD1	TGCGCCAGCAGCCAATCGGACAGGGAGAACTATGGCTACACCTTC	CASSQSDRENYGYTF
TRBV5-1	TRBJ1-1	.	.	TGCGCCAGCAGCTTTCGGTGGGACACTGAAGCTTTCTTT	CASSFRWDTEAFF
TRBV30	TRBJ2-2	.	.	TGTGCCTGGAGTGTGGCAGGGGCCGGGGAGCTGTTTTTT	CAWSVAGAGELFF
TRBV15	TRBJ2-2	.	TRBD1	TGTGCCAGCCATCCCGGGACAGGGAACACCGGGGAGCTGTTTTTT	CASHPGTGNTGELFF
TRBV6-4	TRBJ2-3	once	.	TGTGCCAGCAGCCCTCACCATAGCACAGATACGCAGTATTTT	CASSPHHSTDTQYF
TRBV7-9	TRBJ2-5	few	.	TGTGCCAGCAGCATCCAAGAGACCCAGTACTTC	CASSIQETQYF
TRBV9	TRBJ2-3	.	.	TGTGCCAGCAGCGTAGAGGGCTCAGATACGCAGTATTTT	CASSVEGSDTQYF
TRBV30	TRBJ1-2	.	.	TGTGCCTGGAGTTCAACGGTCTATGGCTACACCTTC	CAWSSTVYGYTF
TRBV7-9	TRBJ2-7	.	TRBD2	TGTGCCAGCAGGCCTACCGCCGAAGGTAGCGGGAAAACCTACGAGCAGTACTTC	CASRPTAEGSGKTYEQYF
TRBV10-3	TRBJ2-7	.	.	TGTGCCATCAGTGAGTCTCCGTTACGGACGGGGAGCTCCGAGCAGTACTTC	CAISESPLRTGSSEQYF
TRBV30	TRBJ2-7	.	TRBD2	TGTGCCTGGAGTCCGTCTAGGACTAGCGGCTCCTACGAGCAGTACTTC	CAWSPSRTSGSYEQYF
TRBV19	TRBJ2-2	.	TRBD1	TGTGCCAGTCAAAGGGGACAGGTTGCGAACACCGGGGAGCTGTTTTTT	CASQRGQVANTGELFF
TRBV29-1	TRBJ2-5	few	TRBD1	TGCAGCGTTGTTGAGGGGGCGGGAGAGACCCAGTACTTC	CSVVEGAGETQYF
TRBV29-1	TRBJ1-1	.	.	TGCAGCGTTGAAGATCCGGTCCGTCTGAACACTGAAGCTTTCTTT	CSVEDPVRLNTEAFF
TRBV4-3	TRBJ2-3	.	TRBD2	TGCGCCAGCAGCCAAGGGCGCAGCGGGGGGGCCGAAGATACGCAGTATTTT	CASSQGRSGGAEDTQYF
TRBV9	TRBJ2-2	few	.	TGTGCCAGCAGCGAACGCCGGACACTGAACACCGGGGAGCTGTTTTTT	CASSERRTLNTGELFF
TRBV4-1	TRBJ2-5	.	TRBD2	TGCGCCAGCAGCGCCAGCGGGGGTGTCGACGAGACCCAGTACTTC	CASSASGGVDETQYF
TRBV7-9	TRBJ1-2	.	.	TGTGCCAGCAGCTTAGTTCCAGGGCAGGATGGCTACACCTTC	CASSLVPGQDGYTF
TRBV27	TRBJ2-4	few	.	TGTGCCAGCAGTCCTACGGGGCTGCCGGCTGGCATTCAGTACTTC	CASSPTGLPAGIQYF
TRBV7-9	TRBJ2-3	.	.	TGTGCCAGCAGCCTAGGATCCAGTTTT	CASSLGSSF
TRBV4-3	TRBJ2-7	.	TRBD1	TGCGCCAGCAGCCAAGACGGTAGGGACAGCCTCTACGAGCAGTACTTC	CASSQDGRDSLYEQYF
TRBV4-3	TRBJ2-1	.	.	TGCGCCAGCAGCCAAATCTCTCGGGGTGAGCAGTTCTTC	CASSQISRGEQFF
TRBV28	TRBJ2-5	.	TRBD1	TGTGCCAGCAGTTTACAGGGGGCGAAAGAGACCCAGTACTTC	CASSLQGAKETQYF
TRBV30	TRBJ1-2	.	.	TGTGCCTGGAGTGTTAAGGACCCCCATGGCTACACCTTC	CAWSVKDPHGYTF
TRBV30	TRBJ2-2	.	.	TGTGCCTGGAGTGCCTCCCCCCCGGGCACCGGGGAGCTGTTTTTT	CAWSASPPGTGELFF
TRBV29-1	TRBJ2-7	.	.	TGCAGCGGCGGTGGCTCCTACGAGCAGTACTTC	CSGGGSYEQYF
TRBV11-2	TRBJ2-4	.	.	TGTGCCAGCAGCTTAGTCCTATGGCCCATCGGGAACATTCAGTACTTC	CASSLVLWPIGNIQYF
TRBV30	TRBJ2-3	once	.	TGTGCCTGGAGTCGCTCTAGCACAGATACGCAGTATTTT	CAWSRSSTDTQYF
TRBV29-1	TRBJ1-2	.	TRBD1	TGCAGCGCTGGGACAGGCTATGGCTACACCTTC	CSAGTGYGYTF
TRBV2	TRBJ2-1	.	.	TGTGCCAGCCTGAAGAGCAGTGAGCAGTTCTTC	CASLKSSEQFF
TRBV6-5	TRBJ1-1	.	.	TGTGCCAGCAGTCGGGCAGGGGATGAAGCTTTCTTT	CASSRAGDEAFF
TRBV30	TRBJ2-1	.	TRBD2	TGTGCCTGGACCCTACTAGCGGGGCCCTACAATGAGCAGTTCTTC	CAWTLLAGPYNEQFF
TRBV6-1	TRBJ2-7	.	.	TGTGCCAGCAGTACCCCGGACAGGGAGGGAGAGCAGTACTTC	CASSTPDREGEQYF
TRBV23-1	TRBJ2-7	.	.	TGCGCCAGCAGTCAGGCCAGGAGTCGGGGGGAGCAGTACTTC	CASSQARSRGEQYF
TRBV15	TRBJ2-1	.	.	TGTGCCACCAGCAGAGATGGCGGGGGCTTGAATGAGCAGTTCTTC	CATSRDGGGLNEQFF
TRBV7-9	TRBJ2-7	.	.	TGTGCCAGCAGCACCGGGTCCTGGCCAGCCTACGAGCAGTACTTC	CASSTGSWPAYEQYF
TRBV29-1	TRBJ2-5	.	TRBD2	TGCAGCGCAGGACTAGCGGAGACCCAGTACTTC	CSAGLAETQYF
TRBV5-6	TRBJ2-1	.	.	TGTGCCAGCACCAGGACGGACAATGAGCAGTTCTTC	CASTRTDNEQFF
TRBV30	TRBJ2-3	few	.	TGTGCCTGGAGTGCAGGGGGCACAGATACGCAGTATTTT	CAWSAGGTDTQYF
TRBV14	TRBJ2-5	.	TRBD2	TGTGCCAGCAGCTATACGGGACTAGCGGAAGAGACCCAGTACTTC	CASSYTGLAEETQYF
TRBV4-1	TRBJ2-2	.	.	TGCGCCAGCAGCCAAGATCACCTCTCCGGGGAGCTGTTTTTT	CASSQDHLSGELFF
TRBV7-9	TRBJ2-1	.	.	TGTGCCAGCAGCTTAACAGATGGAGGCTACAATGAGCAGTTCTTC	CASSLTDGGYNEQFF
TRBV4-1	TRBJ2-4	.	.	TGCGCCAGCAGCCAAAACAGGGAACTAGCCAAAAACATTCAGTACTTC	CASSQNRELAKNIQYF
TRBV7-2	TRBJ1-2	.	.	TGTGCCAGCAGCTTAGCAGAGCCCCCTAACTATGGCTACACCTTC	CASSLAEPPNYGYTF
TRBV14	TRBJ1-1	.	.	TGTGCCAGCAGCCAATTTCAGGGCACTGAAGCTTTCTTT	CASSQFQGTEAFF
TRBV7-9	TRBJ2-7	.	.	TGTGCCAGCAGCTTGGATACCTACGATGGGCAGTACTTC	CASSLDTYDGQYF
TRBV25-1	TRBJ2-2	.	TRBD1	TGTGCCAGCAGTGAGCGGACAGGGATATCCGGGGAGCTGTTTTTT	CASSERTGISGELFF
TRBV25-1	TRBJ2-7	.	TRBD2	TGTGCCAGCAGTGAACCGGGGGGGCCCGATTCGTACGAGCAGTACTTC	CASSEPGGPDSYEQYF
TRBV27	TRBJ1-1	.	TRBD1	TGTGCCAGCAGTTTTGGGACAGGGATGAACACTGAAGCTTTCTTT	CASSFGTGMNTEAFF
TRBV9	TRBJ1-3	.	.	TGTGCCAGCAGCGTAGTGGATGGGCAGTGGGACACCATATATTTT	CASSVVDGQWDTIYF
TRBV9	TRBJ2-7	few	.	TGTGCCAGCAGCGTAGCTGGGACGGGCTACGACGAGCAGTACTTC	CASSVAGTGYDEQYF
TRBV29-1	TRBJ2-3	few	TRBD1	TGCAGCGTTGAGGGGACAGGGGGTACGGCGCAGTATTTT	CSVEGTGGTAQYF
TRBV7-2	TRBJ2-1	.	TRBD2	TGTGCCAGCAGCTTACAGCGGGGGACTTACAATGAGCAGTTCTTC	CASSLQRGTYNEQFF
TRBV5-4	TRBJ2-3	.	TRBD1	TGTGCCAGCAGCCCCGGACAGGGCACAGATACGCAGTATTTT	CASSPGQGTDTQYF